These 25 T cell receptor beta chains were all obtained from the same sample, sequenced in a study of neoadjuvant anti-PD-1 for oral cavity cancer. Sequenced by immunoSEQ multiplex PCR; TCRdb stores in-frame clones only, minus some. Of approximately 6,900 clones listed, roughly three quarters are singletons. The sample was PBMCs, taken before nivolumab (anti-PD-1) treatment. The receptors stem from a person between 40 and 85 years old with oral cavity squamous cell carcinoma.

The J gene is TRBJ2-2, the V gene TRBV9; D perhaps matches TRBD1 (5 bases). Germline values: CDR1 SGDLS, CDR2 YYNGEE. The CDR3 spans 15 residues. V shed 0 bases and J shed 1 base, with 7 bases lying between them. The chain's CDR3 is CASSVGTRNTGELFF. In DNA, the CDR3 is TGTGCCAGCAGCGTAGGGACAAGGAACACCGGGGAGCTGTTTTTT.

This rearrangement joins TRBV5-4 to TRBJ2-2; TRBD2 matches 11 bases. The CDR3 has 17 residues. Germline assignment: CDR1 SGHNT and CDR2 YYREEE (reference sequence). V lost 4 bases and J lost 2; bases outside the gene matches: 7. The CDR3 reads CASSVGLAGGNTGELFF. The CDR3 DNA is TGTGCCAGCAGCGTGGGTCTAGCGGGGGGTAACACCGGGGAGCTGTTTTTT.

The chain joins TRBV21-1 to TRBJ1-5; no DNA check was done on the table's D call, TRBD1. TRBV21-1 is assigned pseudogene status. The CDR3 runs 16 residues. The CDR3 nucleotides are TGTGCCAGCAGCAAAGCGCTAACAGGTAGCAATCAGCCCCAGCATTTT. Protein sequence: CASSKALTGSNQPQHF.

This CDR3 is CASSLDTGETEAFF. As DNA, the CDR3 is TGCGCCAGCAGCTTGGATACAGGGGAAACTGAAGCTTTCTTT. The chain recombines TRBV5-1 with TRBJ1-1; 7 nucleotides line up with TRBD1. CDR1 SGHRS and CDR2 YFSETQ come from the germline V gene. V trimming: 0 bases; J trimming: 5 bases; junction bases outside the gene matches: 4. The CDR3 has 14 amino acids.

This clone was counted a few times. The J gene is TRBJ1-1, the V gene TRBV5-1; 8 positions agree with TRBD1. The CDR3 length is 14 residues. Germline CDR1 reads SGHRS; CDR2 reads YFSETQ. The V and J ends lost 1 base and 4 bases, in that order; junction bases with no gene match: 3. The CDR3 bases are TGCGCCAGCAGCTTGACACAGGGGGGCACTGAAGCTTTCTTT. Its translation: CASSLTQGGTEAFF. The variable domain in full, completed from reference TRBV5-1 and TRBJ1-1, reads KAGVTQTPRYLIKTRGQQVTLSCSPISGHRSVSWYQQTPGQGLQFLFEYFSETQRNKGNFPGRFSGRQFSNSRSEMNVSTLELGDSALYLCASSLTQGGTEAFFGQGTRLTVV.

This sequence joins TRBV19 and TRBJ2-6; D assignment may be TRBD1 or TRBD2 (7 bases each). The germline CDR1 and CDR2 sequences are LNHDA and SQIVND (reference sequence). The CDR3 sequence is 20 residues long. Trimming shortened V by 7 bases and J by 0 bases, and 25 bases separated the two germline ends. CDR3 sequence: CASTRGITGEGNSGANVLTF. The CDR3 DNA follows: TGTGCCAGTACCCGGGGGATTACAGGGGAGGGAAACTCTGGGGCCAACGTCCTGACTTTC.

The CDR3 protein is CASSLNPTRAVVDSPLHF. The CDR3 DNA sequence: TGCGCCAGCAGCTTAAACCCCACGAGGGCAGTGGTGGATTCACCCCTCCACTTT. The rearrangement links TRBV5-1 to TRBJ1-6; D is uncertain. Trimming cost V 2 bases and J 8 bases, with 23 bases left between them. This CDR3 has 18 residues. The germline V gene encodes CDR1 SGHRS and CDR2 YFSETQ.

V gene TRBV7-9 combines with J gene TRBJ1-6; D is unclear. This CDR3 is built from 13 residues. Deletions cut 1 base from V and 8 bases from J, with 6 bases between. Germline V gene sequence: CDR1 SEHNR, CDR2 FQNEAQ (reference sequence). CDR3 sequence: CASSLERDSPLHF. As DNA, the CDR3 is TGTGCCAGCAGCTTAGAGAGGGATTCACCCCTCCACTTT.

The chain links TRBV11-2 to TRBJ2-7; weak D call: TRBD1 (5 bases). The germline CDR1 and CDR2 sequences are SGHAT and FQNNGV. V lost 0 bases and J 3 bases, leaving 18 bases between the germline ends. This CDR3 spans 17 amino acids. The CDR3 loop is CASSLDGGGQFIYEQYF. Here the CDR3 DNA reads TGTGCCAGCAGCTTAGATGGTGGCGGACAATTTATCTACGAGCAGTACTTC.

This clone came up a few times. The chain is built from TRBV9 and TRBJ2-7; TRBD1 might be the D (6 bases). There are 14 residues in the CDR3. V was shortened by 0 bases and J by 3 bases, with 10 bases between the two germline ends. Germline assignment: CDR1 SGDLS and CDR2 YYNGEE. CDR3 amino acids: CASSVDGTNYEQYF. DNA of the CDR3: TGTGCCAGCAGCGTAGACGGGACAAACTACGAGCAGTACTTC.

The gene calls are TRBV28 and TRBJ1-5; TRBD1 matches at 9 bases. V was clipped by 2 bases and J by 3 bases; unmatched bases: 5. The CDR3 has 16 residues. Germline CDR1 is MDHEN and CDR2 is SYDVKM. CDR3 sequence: CASSLMGQGPNQPQHF. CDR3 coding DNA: TGTGCCAGCAGTTTAATGGGACAGGGTCCCAATCAGCCCCAGCATTTT.

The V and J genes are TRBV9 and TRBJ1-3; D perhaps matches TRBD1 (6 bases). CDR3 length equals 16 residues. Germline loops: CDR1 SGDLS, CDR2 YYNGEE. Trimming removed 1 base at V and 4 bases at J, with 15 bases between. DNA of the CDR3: TGTGCCAGCAGCGTAAGGGGGTCCCCGGGAGGAAACACCATATATTTT. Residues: CASSVRGSPGGNTIYF.

The CDR3 loop reads CASNQGHYGYTF. DNA for the CDR3: TGTGCCAGCAACCAGGGCCACTATGGCTACACCTTC. The chain links TRBV19 to TRBJ1-2, with a possible D match to TRBD1 (5 bases). V lost 9 bases to trimming and J lost 3 bases, with 11 bases between them. The CDR3 covers 12 residues. CDR1 and CDR2 from the germline V gene are LNHDA and SQIVND (reference sequence).

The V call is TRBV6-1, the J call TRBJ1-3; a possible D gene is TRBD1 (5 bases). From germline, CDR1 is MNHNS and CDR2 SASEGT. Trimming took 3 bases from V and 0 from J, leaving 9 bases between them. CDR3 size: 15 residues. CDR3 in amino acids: CASSEGRASGNTIYF. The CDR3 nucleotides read TGTGCCAGCAGTGAGGGCAGGGCCTCTGGAAACACCATATATTTT.

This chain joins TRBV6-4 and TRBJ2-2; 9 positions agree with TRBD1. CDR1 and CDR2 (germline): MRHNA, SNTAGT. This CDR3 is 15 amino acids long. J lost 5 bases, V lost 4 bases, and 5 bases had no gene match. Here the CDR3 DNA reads TGTGCCAGCAGTGCGGGACAGGGTGAAACCGGGGAGCTGTTTTTT. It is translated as CASSAGQGETGELFF.

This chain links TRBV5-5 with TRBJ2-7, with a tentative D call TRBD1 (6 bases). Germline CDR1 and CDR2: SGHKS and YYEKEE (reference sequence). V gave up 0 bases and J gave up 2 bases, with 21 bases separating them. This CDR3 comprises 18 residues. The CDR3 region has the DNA TGTGCCAGCAGCTTGGGCATACGGATGAGAGGGGGAACCTACGAGCAGTACTTC. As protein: CASSLGIRMRGGTYEQYF.

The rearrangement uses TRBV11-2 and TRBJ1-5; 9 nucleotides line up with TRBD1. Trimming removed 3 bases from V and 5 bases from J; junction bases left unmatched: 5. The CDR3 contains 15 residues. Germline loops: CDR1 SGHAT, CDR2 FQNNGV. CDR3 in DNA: TGTGCCAGCAGCTTGGACAGGGGTCTCCATCAGCCCCAGCATTTT. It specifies CASSLDRGLHQPQHF.

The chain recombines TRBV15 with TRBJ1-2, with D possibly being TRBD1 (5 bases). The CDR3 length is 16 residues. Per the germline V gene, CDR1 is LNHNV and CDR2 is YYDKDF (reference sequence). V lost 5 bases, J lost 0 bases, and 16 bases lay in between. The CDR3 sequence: CATSFPLDSPNYGYTF. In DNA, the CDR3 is TGTGCCACCAGCTTCCCGCTCGACAGTCCTAACTATGGCTACACCTTC.

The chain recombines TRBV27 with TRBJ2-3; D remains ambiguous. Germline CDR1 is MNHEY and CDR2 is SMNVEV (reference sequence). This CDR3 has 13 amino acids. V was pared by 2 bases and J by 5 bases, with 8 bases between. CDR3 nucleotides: TGTGCCAGCAGTTTAGGTGGGTTAGATACGCAGTATTTT. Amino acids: CASSLGGLDTQYF.

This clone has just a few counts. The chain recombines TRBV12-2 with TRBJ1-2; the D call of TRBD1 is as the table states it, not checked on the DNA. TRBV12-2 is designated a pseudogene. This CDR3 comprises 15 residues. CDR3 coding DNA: TGTGCAAGTCGCTTAAAGGGCAGGGTGATCTATGGCTACACCTTC. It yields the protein CASRLKGRVIYGYTF.

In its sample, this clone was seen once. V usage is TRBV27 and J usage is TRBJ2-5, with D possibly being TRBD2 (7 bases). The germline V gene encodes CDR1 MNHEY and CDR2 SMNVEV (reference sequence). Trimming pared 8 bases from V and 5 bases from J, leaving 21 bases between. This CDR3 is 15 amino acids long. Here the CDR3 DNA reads TGTGCCAGCCGACCCCAGTGGGGGGGCCAGGAGACCCAGTACTTC. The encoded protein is CASRPQWGGQETQYF.

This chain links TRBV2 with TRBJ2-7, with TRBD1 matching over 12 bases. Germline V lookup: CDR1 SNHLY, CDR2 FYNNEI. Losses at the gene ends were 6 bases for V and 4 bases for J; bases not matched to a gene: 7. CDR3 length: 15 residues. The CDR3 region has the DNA TGTGCCAGCAGGTTGCCGGGACAGGGGGCTTACGAGCAGTACTTC. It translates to CASRLPGQGAYEQYF. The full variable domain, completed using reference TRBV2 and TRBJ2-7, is EPEVTQTPSHQVTQMGQEVILRCVPISNHLYFYWYRQILGQKVEFLVSFYNNEISEKSEIFDDQFSVERPDGSNFTLKIRSTKLEDSAMYFCASRLPGQGAYEQYFGPGTRLTVT.

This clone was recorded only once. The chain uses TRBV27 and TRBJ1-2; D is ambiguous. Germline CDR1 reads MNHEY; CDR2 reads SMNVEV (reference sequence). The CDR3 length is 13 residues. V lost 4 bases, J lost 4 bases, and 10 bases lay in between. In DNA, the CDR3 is TGTGCCAGCAGTTCGACGGGAGTCTATGGCTACACCTTC. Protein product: CASSSTGVYGYTF.

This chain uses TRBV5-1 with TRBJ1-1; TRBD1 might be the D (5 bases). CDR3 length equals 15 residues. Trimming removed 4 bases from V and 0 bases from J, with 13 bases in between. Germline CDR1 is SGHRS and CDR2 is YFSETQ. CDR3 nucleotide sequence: TGCGCCAGCAGCCCACGGGAGGGACTGAACACTGAAGCTTTCTTT. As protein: CASSPREGLNTEAFF.

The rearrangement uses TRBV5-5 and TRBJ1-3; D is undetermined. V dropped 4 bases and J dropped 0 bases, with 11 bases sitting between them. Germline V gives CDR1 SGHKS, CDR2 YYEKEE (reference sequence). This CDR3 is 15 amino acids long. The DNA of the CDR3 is TGTGCCAGCAGCCCCGGACTGATCTCTGGAAACACCATATATTTT. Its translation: CASSPGLISGNTIYF.